These T cell receptor beta chains were read from a single sample in a study of T-cell reconstitution after alpha-beta-depleted transplantation in children. TCRdb ran MiXCR on the PCR reads and lists one entry per CDR3 protein. In the table there are 640,000 or so distinct CDR3 sequences, approximately 15% of which are singletons. The source material was PBMCs from the stem cell graft donor, sampled from the stem cell graft. These receptors were taken from a human donor who donated a stem cell graft to a child with acute myeloid leukemia. Each CDR3 is given with its conserved first and last residue. The D gene is left open where the match is weak. Size is omitted from some rows. Given values are once, few, many or a class for expanded clones.

>TRBJ2-7|TRBD1|many|TRBV6-5
CASSSPSPGGLSREQYF
TGTGCCAGCAGTTCTCCCTCGCCAGGGGGCCTCTCTCGCGAGCAGTACTTC
>TRBJ2-1|-|many|TRBV7-2
CASSLLAGGREQFF
TGTGCCAGCAGCTTATTGGCCGGGGGTCGTGAGCAGTTCTTC
>TRBJ2-7|TRBD1|many|TRBV29-1
CSVSKVGTGDFGQYF
TGCAGCGTTAGTAAAGTGGGGACAGGAGACTTCGGGCAGTACTTC
>TRBJ2-3|-|many|TRBV20-1
CSASPSSGGTDTQYF
TGCAGTGCTAGTCCCTCCTCAGGGGGCACAGATACGCAGTATTTT
>TRBJ1-1|-|many|TRBV7-9
CASSLLTGYGTEAFF
TGTGCCAGCAGCTTACTGACAGGCTACGGCACTGAAGCTTTCTTT
>TRBJ2-4|TRBD2|-|TRBV12-3/TRBV12-4
CASSYGTNNIQYF
TGTGCCAGCAGTTATGGGACTAACAACATTCAGTACTTC
>TRBJ1-5|-|many|TRBV10-3
CAISESGTDNQPQHF
TGTGCCATCAGTGAGTCGGGGACCGACAATCAGCCCCAGCATTTT
>TRBJ2-2|TRBD1|-|TRBV7-9
CASSKGQVNTGELFF
TGTGCCAGCAGCAAGGGACAGGTTAACACCGGGGAGCTGTTTTTT
>TRBJ1-3|TRBD1|many|TRBV20-1
CSASKGAVGNTIYF
TGCAGTGCTAGTAAGGGGGCAGTTGGAAACACCATATATTTT
>TRBJ2-5|TRBD2|few|TRBV20-1
CSARWSRGGRVETQYF
TGCAGTGCTAGATGGTCGCGGGGGGGCCGGGTGGAGACCCAGTACTTC
>TRBJ2-5|TRBD2|few|TRBV15
CATSRWGGMDQETQYF
TGTGCCACCAGCCGGTGGGGGGGAATGGACCAAGAGACCCAGTACTTC
>TRBJ2-7|-|many|TRBV12-3/TRBV12-4
CASSYHYYEQYF
TGTGCCAGCAGTTATCATTACTACGAGCAGTACTTC
>TRBJ2-7|-|-|TRBV25-1
CASSSGEIGYEQYF
TGTGCCAGCAGCTCAGGGGAAATAGGCTACGAGCAGTACTTC
>TRBJ2-2|-|once|TRBV5-1
CASDVGGQNTGELFF
TGCGCCAGTGACGTTGGGGGACAGAACACCGGGGAGCTGTTTTTT
>TRBJ1-5|TRBD1|-|TRBV12-3/TRBV12-4
CASSFGTGNNQPQHF
TGTGCCAGCAGTTTCGGGACAGGGAACAATCAGCCCCAGCATTTT
>TRBJ2-2|TRBD1|few|TRBV12-3/TRBV12-4
CASTVSKGASLTGELFF
TGTGCCAGCACCGTATCAAAGGGGGCGAGTTTAACCGGGGAGCTGTTTTTT
>TRBJ2-7|-|-|TRBV30
CACQPEDYEQYF
TGTGCCTGCCAACCGGAAGACTACGAGCAGTACTTC
>TRBJ2-3|-|few|TRBV11-2
CASRQGAGDTQYF
TGTGCCAGCAGGCAAGGGGCCGGAGATACGCAGTATTTT
>TRBJ1-2|-|-|TRBV5-1
CASRDGTNYGYTF
TGCGCCAGCCGGGACGGGACTAACTATGGCTACACCTTC
>TRBJ1-1|TRBD1|-|TRBV7-3
CASTPGGANTEAFF
TGTGCCAGCACCCCAGGGGGGGCGAACACTGAAGCTTTCTTT
>TRBJ2-3|TRBD2|many|TRBV29-1
CSVPSRGVPDTQYF
TGCAGCGTCCCGTCGCGGGGGGTCCCAGATACGCAGTATTTT